This TCR beta chain was captured in a study of T cell changes during pregnancy in multiple sclerosis. The CDR3 is 18 residues long. V gave up 1 base and J gave up 0 bases; unmatched junction bases: 8. Germline CDR1 MGHRA, CDR2 YSYEKL. Sequencing used immunoSEQ multiplex PCR; TCRdb keeps in-frame clones, though not all of them. The profile shows approximately 92,000 clones, approximately 93% of them singletons. This TCR derives from a female donor with multiple sclerosis, enrolled in a pregnancy study. This chain uses TRBV4-1 with TRBJ2-3, with 9 bases that match TRBD2. Source: peripheral blood, taken after pregnancy. The CDR3 nucleotides read TGCGCCAGCAGCCAAGTTATAGCGGGAGTCATGAGCACAGATACGCAGTATTTT. It translates to CASSQVIAGVMSTDTQYF.